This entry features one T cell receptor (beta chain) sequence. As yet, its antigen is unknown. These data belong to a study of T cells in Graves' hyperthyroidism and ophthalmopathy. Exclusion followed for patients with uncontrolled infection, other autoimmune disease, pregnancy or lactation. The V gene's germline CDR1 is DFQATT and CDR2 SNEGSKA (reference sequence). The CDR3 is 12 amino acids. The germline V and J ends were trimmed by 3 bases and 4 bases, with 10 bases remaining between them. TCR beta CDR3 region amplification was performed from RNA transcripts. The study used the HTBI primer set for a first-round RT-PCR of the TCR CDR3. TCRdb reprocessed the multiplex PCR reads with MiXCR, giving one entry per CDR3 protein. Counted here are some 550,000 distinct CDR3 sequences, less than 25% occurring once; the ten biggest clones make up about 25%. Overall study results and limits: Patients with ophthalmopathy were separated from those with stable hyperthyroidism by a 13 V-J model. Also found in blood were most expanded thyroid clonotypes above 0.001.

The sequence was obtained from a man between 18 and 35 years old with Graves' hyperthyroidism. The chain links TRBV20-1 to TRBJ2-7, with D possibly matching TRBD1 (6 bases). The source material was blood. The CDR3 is CSARRDTYEQYF. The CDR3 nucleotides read TGCAGTGCTAGGAGGGACACTTACGAGCAGTACTTC.